This T cell receptor beta chain emerged from a study of early T cells in non-severe SARS-CoV-2 infection. Separate cDNA molecules each had unique molecular identifiers attached to them. TCRdb fed the 5' RACE reads into MiXCR, producing one record per CDR3 protein. The profile shows 60,000 to 65,000 distinct CDR3 sequences, approximately 8.8% of them singletons. Trimming removed 4 bases from V and 10 bases from J, with 14 bases in between. CDR1 and CDR2 from the germline V gene are MNHEY and SMNVEV (reference sequence). CDR3 length: 14 amino acids. This clonotype was observed at least ten times. The sequences come from whole blood, collected at baseline. The TCR comes from an adult who was a healthcare worker with PCR-confirmed SARS-CoV-2 infection or an uninfected control (not recorded which). This chain links TRBV27 with TRBJ1-6, with D perhaps matching TRBD1 (5 bases). The CDR3 nucleotides are TGTGCCAGCAGTTCGGGGCAGGGCATCTCACCCCTCCACTTT. Amino acid sequence: CASSSGQGISPLHF.